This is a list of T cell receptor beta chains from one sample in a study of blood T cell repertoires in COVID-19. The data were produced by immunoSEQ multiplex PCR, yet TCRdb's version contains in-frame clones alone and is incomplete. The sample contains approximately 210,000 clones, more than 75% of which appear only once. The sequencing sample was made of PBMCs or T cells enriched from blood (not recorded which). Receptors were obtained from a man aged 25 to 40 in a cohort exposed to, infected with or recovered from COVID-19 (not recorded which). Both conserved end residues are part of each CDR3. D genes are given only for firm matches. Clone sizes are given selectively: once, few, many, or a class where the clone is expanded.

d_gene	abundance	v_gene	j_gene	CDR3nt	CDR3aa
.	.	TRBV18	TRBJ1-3	TGTGCCAGCTCTACCGGGGGGATCGGAAACACCATATATTTT	CASSTGGIGNTIYF
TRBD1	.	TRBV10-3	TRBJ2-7	TGTGCCATCAGTCAGGGACAGGGGGGGAACGAGCAGTACTTC	CAISQGQGGNEQYF
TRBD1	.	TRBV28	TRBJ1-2	TGTGCCAGCAGTCCAGACAGGGACGGCTATGGCTACACCTTC	CASSPDRDGYGYTF
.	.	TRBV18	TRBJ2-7	TGTGCCAGCTCACCAGGCAACTACGAGCAGTACTTC	CASSPGNYEQYF
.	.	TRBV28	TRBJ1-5	TGTGCCAGCAGTGGAGACATCGGGGGCAATCAGCCCCAGCATTTT	CASSGDIGGNQPQHF
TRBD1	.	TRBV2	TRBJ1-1	TGTGCCGCGACTCCCCGGGACAGGGCCTTTTTAGGGACTGAAGCTTTCTTT	CAATPRDRAFLGTEAFF
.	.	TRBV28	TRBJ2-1	TGTGCCAGCACTGCGGACAGTTACAATGAGCAGTTCTTC	CASTADSYNEQFF
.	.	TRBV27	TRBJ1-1	TGTGCCAGCATTCCCATAACAGGAGAAAAAGCTTTCTTT	CASIPITGEKAFF
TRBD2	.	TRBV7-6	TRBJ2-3	TGTGCCAGCAGCTTCGGCGGGAGAACCTCAGATACGCAGTATTTT	CASSFGGRTSDTQYF
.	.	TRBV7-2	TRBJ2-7	TGTGCCAGCAGCCTCCGGCGACAGGAGACCTACGAGCAGTACTTC	CASSLRRQETYEQYF
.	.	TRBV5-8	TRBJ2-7	TGTGCCAGCATCGAAGGAGCCTACGAGCAGTACTTC	CASIEGAYEQYF
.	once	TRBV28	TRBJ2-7	TGTGCCAGCAGTTTCTCTCAGTACGAGCAGTACTTC	CASSFSQYEQYF
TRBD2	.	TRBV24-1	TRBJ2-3	TGTGCCACCAGTGACCGACTAGCGGGAGGTTTAAATACGCAGTATTTT	CATSDRLAGGLNTQYF
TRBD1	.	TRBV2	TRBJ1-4	TGTGCCAGCATGCTACTCCAGGACAGGGGGAGGTCAACTAATGAAAAACTGTTTTTT	CASMLLQDRGRSTNEKLFF
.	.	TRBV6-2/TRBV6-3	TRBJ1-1	TGTGCCAGCAGTCGAACTTTACTGAACACTGAAGCTTTCTTT	CASSRTLLNTEAFF
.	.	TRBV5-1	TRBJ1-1	TGCGCCAGCAGCGCAGGAAGGATGAACACTGAAGCTTTCTTT	CASSAGRMNTEAFF
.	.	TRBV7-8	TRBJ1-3	TGTGCCAGCAGCTTATCATTAGGGACAGGAAACACCATATATTTT	CASSLSLGTGNTIYF
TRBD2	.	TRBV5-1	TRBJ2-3	TGCGCCAGCAGCTTGGGAGCGGGGGGAATCGCAGATACGCAGTATTTT	CASSLGAGGIADTQYF
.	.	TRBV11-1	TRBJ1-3	TGTGCCAGCAGCTCGGACTTCTCCGGAAACACCATATATTTT	CASSSDFSGNTIYF
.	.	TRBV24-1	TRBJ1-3	TGTGCCACCAGTGATCCAAGTCTACCTGGAAACACCATATATTTT	CATSDPSLPGNTIYF
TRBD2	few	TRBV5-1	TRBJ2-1	TGCGCCAGCGCAGGACTAGCGGGAGACAATGAGCAGTTCTTC	CASAGLAGDNEQFF
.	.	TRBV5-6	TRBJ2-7	TGTGCCAGCAGCTTAGGGTGGGAGCCGTTTGAGCAGTACTTC	CASSLGWEPFEQYF
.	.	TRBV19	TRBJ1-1	TGTGCCAGTAGGTCCTGGGGCCAGGGCGTAATGAACACTGAAGCTTTCTTT	CASRSWGQGVMNTEAFF
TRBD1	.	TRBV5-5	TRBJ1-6	TGTGCCAGCAGCTTTTCGGGACAGTATAATTCACCCCTCCACTTT	CASSFSGQYNSPLHF
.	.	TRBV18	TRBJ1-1	TGTGCCAGCTCACGAACTAGACTTAACACTGAAGCTTTCTTT	CASSRTRLNTEAFF
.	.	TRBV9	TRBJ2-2	TGTGCCAGCAGCGTACAATCCAGGGGAAGGTGGAACACCGGGGAGCTGTTTTTT	CASSVQSRGRWNTGELFF
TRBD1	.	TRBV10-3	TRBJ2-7	TGTGCCATCAGTACTGGGACAGGGGCCTCCTACGAGCAGTACTTC	CAISTGTGASYEQYF